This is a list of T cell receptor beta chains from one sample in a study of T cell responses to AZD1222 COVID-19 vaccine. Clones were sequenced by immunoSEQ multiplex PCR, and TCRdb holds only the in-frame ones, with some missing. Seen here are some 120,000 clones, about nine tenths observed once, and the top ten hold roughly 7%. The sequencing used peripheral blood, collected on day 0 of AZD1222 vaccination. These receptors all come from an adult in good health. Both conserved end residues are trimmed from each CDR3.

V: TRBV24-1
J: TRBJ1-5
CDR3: ATGGGAGNQPQH

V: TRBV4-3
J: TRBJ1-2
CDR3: ASSQDPGQGFGYT

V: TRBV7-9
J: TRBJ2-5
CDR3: ASSPGGIQETQY

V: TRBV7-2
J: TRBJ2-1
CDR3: ASSPGEWGYEQF

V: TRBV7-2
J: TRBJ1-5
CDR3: ASSPLGGARNQPQH

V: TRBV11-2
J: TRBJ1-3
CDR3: ASSSGLKRDTIY

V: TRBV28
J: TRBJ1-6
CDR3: ASSLPGQGLTSIGSPLH

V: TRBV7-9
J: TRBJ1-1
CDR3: ATARDSRPEAF

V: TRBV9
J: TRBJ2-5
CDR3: ASSVEGSPRETQY

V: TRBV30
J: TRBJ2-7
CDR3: AWGRGGRYYEQY

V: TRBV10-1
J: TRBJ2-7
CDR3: ASSESGRSYEQY

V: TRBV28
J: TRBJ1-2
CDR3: ASHTLGHGYT

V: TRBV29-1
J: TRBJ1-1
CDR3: SVGRSWDTEAF

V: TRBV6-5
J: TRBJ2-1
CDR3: ASSLIQGKDEQF

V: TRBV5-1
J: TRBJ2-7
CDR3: ASSLEGPYEQY

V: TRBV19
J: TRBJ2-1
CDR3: ASSMSGSPRYEQF

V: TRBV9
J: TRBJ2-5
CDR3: ASSVGTGGFETQY

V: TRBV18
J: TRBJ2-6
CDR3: ASSPQDLLSGANVLT

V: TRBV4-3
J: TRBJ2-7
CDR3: ASSPSDGSYEQY

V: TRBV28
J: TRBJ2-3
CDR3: ASKGWADTQY

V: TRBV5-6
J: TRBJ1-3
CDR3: ASSLADREIGNTIY

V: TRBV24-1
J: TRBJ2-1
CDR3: ATSDHGRASEQF